The TCR beta chain under discussion was sequenced for a study of tumor and adjacent non-tumor tissue in lung cancer. Whole-study context: There were 12 adenocarcinoma, a couple of squamous cell carcinoma and 1 small cell lung cancer cases.

In germline, CDR1 is SEHNR, CDR2 FQNEAQ (reference sequence). The CDR3 length is 15 residues. The library came from three nested PCR rounds adapted from ARM-PCR protocols. TCRdb recomputed calls from the multiplex PCR reads with MiXCR, one row per CDR3 protein. Here the sample spans approximately 120,000 distinct CDR3 sequences, about 66% being singletons. This clonotype was observed once. An end of the junction does not agree with germline; a read error may underlie this. The template was RNA from unsorted bulk tissue. The source material was lung tumor tissue. The receptor comes from a man aged 25-45 years with non-small cell lung cancer. The rearrangement links TRBV7-9 to TRBJ1-1, with a possible D match to TRBD1 (5 bases). The CDR3, as DNA: TGTGCCAGCAGCTTAATGTGGGGCGGGAGCACTGAACCTTTCTTT. Its protein product is CASSLMWGGSTEPFF.